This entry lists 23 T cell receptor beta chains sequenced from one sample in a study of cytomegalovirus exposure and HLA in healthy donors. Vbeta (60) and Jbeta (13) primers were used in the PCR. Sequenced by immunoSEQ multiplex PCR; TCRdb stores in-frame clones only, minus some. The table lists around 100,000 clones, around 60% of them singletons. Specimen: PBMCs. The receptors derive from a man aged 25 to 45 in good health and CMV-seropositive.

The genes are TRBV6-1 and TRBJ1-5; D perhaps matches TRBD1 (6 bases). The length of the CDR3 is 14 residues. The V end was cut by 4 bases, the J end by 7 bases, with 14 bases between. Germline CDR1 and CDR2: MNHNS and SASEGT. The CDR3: CASSVGGSGQPQHF. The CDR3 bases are TGTGCCAGCAGTGTAGGGGGTTCGGGCCAGCCCCAGCATTTT.

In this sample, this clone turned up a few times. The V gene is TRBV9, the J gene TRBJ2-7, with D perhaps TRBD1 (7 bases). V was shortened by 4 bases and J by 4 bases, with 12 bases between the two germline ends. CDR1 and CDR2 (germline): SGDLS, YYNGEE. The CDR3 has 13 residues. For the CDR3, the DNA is TGTGCCAGCAGCCTTCAGGGGGGATACGAGCAGTACTTC. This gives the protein CASSLQGGYEQYF.

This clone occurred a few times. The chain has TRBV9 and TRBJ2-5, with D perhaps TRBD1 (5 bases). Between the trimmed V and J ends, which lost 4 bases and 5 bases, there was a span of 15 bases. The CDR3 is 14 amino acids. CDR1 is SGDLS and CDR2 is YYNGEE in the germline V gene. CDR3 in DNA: TGTGCCAGCAGCTCAAACCCAGGGTTGGAGACCCAGTACTTC. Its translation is CASSSNPGLETQYF.

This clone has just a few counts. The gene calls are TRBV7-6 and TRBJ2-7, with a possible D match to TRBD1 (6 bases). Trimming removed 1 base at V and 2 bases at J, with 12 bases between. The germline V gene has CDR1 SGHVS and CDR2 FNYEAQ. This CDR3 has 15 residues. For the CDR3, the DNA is TGTGCCAGCAGCTTAGGGCCGGGACATACCTACGAGCAGTACTTC. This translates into CASSLGPGHTYEQYF. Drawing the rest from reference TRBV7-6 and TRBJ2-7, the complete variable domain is GAGVSQSPRYKVTKRGQDVALRCDPISGHVSLYWYRQALGQGPEFLTYFNYEAQQDKSGLPNDRFSAERPEGSISTLTIQRTEQRDSAMYRCASSLGPGHTYEQYFGPGTRLTVT.

CDR3 protein: CASSRGQGDQPQHF. The CDR3 DNA reads as TGCGCCAGCAGCCGGGGACAGGGCGATCAGCCCCAGCATTTT. The rearrangement joins TRBV5-1 to TRBJ1-5; 9 bases line up with TRBD1. V was clipped by 4 bases and J by 5 bases; unmatched bases: 4. Per germline, CDR1 SGHRS and CDR2 YFSETQ. This CDR3 contains 14 residues. Full variable domain (missing parts from reference TRBV5-1 and TRBJ1-5): KAGVTQTPRYLIKTRGQQVTLSCSPISGHRSVSWYQQTPGQGLQFLFEYFSETQRNKGNFPGRFSGRQFSNSRSEMNVSTLELGDSALYLCASSRGQGDQPQHFGDGTRLSIL.

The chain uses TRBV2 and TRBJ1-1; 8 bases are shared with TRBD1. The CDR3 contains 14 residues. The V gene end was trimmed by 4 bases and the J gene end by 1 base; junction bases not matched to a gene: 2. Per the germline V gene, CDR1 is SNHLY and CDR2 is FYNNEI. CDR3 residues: CASSGGTGNTEAFF. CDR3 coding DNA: TGTGCCAGCAGTGGGGGGACAGGGAACACTGAAGCTTTCTTT.

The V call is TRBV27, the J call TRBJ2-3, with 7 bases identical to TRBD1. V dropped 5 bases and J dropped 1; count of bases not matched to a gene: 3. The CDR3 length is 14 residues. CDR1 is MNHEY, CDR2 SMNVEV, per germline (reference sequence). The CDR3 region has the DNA TGTGCCAGCAGTCAACAGGGGCGCACAGATACGCAGTATTTT. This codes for CASSQQGRTDTQYF.

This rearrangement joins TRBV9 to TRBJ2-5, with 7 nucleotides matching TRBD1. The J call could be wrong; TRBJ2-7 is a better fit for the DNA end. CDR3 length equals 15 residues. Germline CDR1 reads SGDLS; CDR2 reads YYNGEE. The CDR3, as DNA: TGTGCCAGCAGCTATAAGGGGGCCTCGTCGGACGAGCAGTACTTC. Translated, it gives CASSYKGASSDEQYF.

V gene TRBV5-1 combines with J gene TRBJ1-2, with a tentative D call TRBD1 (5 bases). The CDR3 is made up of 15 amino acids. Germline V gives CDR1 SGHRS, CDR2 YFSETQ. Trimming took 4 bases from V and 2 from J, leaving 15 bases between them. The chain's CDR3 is CASSPGGGTNYGYTF. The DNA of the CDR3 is TGCGCCAGCAGCCCGGGGGGAGGGACGAACTATGGCTACACCTTC.

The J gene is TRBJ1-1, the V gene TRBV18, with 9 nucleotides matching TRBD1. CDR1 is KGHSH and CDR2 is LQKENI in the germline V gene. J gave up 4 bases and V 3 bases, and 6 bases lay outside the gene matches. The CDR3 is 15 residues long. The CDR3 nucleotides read TGTGCCAGCTCACCTGGACAGGGGATAGGCACTGAAGCTTTCTTT. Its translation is CASSPGQGIGTEAFF. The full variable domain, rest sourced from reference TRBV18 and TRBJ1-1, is NAGVMQNPRHLVRRRGQEARLRCSPMKGHSHVYWYRQLPEEGLKFMVYLQKENIIDESGMPKERFSAEFPKEGPSILRIQQVVRGDSAAYFCASSPGQGIGTEAFFGQGTRLTVV.

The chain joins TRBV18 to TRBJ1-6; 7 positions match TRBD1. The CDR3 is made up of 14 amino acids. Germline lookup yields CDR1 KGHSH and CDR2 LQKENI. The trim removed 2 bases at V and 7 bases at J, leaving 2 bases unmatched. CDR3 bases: TGTGCCAGCTCACCAGGGACAGCGAATTCACCCCTCCACTTT. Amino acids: CASSPGTANSPLHF.

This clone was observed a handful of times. The CDR3: CASSARDRGPVEQFF. The CDR3 DNA sequence: TGTGCCAGCAGCGCCCGGGACAGGGGGCCAGTAGAGCAGTTCTTC. The chain employs TRBV21-1 and TRBJ2-1; TRBD1, the table's D call, lacks a check against the DNA. TRBV21-1 is a documented pseudogene. The CDR3 contains 15 residues.

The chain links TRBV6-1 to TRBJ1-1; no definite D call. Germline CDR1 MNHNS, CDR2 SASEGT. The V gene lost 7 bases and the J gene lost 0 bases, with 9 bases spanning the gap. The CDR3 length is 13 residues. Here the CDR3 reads CASIFGLNTEAFF. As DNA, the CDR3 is TGTGCCAGCATTTTTGGGCTGAACACTGAAGCTTTCTTT.

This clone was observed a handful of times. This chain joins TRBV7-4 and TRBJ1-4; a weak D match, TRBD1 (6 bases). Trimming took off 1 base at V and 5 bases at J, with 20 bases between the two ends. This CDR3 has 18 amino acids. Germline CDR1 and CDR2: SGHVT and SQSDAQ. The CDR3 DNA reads TGTGCCAGCAGCTTAGTTCGAATTTTTCCGGGGGGCAATGAAAAACTGTTTTTT. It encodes CASSLVRIFPGGNEKLFF. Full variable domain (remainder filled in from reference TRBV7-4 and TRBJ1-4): GAGVSQSPRYKVAKRGRDVALRCDSISGHVTLYWYRQTLGQGSEVLTYSQSDAQRDKSGRPSGRFSAERPERSVSTLKIQRTEQGDSAVYLCASSLVRIFPGGNEKLFFGSGTQLSVL.

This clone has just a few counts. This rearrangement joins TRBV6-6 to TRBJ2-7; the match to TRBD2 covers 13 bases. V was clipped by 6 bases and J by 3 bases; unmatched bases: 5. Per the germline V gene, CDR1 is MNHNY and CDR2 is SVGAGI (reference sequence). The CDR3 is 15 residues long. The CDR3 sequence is CASSPTSGGGYEQYF. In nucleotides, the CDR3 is TGTGCCAGCAGCCCCACTAGCGGGGGGGGCTACGAGCAGTACTTC.

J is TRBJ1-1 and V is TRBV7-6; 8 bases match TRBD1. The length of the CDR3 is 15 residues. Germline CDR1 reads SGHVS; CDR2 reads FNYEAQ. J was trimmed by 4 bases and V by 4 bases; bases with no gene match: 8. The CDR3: CASSSPYRGITEAFF. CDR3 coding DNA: TGTGCCAGCAGCTCACCTTACAGGGGGATCACTGAAGCTTTCTTT.

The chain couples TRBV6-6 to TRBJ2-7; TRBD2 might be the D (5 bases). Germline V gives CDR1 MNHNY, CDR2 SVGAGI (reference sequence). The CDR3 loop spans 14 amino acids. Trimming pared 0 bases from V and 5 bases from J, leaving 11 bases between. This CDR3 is CASSYSRVYNEQYF. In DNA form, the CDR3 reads TGTGCCAGCAGTTACTCGCGGGTTTACAACGAGCAGTACTTC.

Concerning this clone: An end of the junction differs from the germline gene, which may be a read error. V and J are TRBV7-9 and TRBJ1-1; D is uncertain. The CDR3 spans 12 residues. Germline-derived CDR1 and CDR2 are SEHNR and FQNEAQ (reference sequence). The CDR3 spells CSSSFRNTEAFF. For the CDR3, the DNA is TGTTCCAGCAGCTTCCGGAACACTGAAGCTTTCTTT.

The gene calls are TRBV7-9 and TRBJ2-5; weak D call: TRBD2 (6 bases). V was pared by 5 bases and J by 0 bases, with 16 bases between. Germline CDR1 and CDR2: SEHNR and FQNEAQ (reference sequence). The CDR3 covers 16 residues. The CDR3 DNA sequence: TGTGCCAGCAGCCAACCCGTCGGACTAAACCAAGAGACCCAGTACTTC. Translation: CASSQPVGLNQETQYF.

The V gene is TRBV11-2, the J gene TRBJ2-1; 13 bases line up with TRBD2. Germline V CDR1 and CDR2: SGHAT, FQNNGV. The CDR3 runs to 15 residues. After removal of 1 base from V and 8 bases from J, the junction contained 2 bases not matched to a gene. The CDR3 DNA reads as TGTGCCAGCAGCTTAGGGACTAGCGGGGGTCATGAGCAGTTCTTC. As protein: CASSLGTSGGHEQFF.

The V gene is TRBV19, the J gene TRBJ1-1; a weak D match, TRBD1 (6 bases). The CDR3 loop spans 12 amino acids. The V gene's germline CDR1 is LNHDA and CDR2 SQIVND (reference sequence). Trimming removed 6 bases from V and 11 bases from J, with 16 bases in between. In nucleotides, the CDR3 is TGTGCCAGTAGAAGTTACAGGGACGCTGCTTTCTTT. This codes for CASRSYRDAAFF.

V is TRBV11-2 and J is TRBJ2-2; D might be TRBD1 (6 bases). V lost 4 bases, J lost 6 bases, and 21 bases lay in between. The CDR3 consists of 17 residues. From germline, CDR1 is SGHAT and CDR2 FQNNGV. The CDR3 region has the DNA TGTGCCAGCAGCTCACTTACCCACAGGGCTCGGGCCGGGGAGCTGTTTTTT. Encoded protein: CASSSLTHRARAGELFF.

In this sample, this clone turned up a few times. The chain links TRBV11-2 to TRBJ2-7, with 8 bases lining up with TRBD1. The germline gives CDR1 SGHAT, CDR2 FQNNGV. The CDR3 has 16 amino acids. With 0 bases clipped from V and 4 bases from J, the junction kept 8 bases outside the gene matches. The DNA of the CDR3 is TGTGCCAGCAGCTTAGATCTACCAGGGGGCCCATACGAGCAGTACTTC. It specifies CASSLDLPGGPYEQYF.